The following is a TCR beta chain sequence with its context. Its antigen is unknown. This sample is part of a study of CD8+ T cells in alopecia areata. Study observations and caveats: Possibly because of HLA-related factors, TCR sharing was less clear across patients than in mice. Scalp data also include sequences from resident alphabeta T cells of normal skin. Higher clonality than in normal scalp was seen in lesional scalp, especially alopecia totalis/universalis.

The CDR3 has 15 amino acids. Trimming took 4 bases from V and 4 from J, leaving 14 bases between them. Germline CDR1 reads SGHTA; CDR2 reads FQGNSA. cDNA prepared by RNA extraction and subsequent reverse transcription served as the template for sequencing. The assay was immunoSEQ multiplex PCR, and TCRdb's table has in-frame clones only and misses some. The sample records under 130,000 clones, around 60% being singletons. It was from PBMCs that CD4+ and CD8+ T cells were sorted. Sequenced: CD4+ T cells sorted from blood. The origin of this receptor is a human donor in good health. The V gene is TRBV7-2, the J gene TRBJ2-1, with D possibly being TRBD2 (6 bases). The CDR3 nucleotides read TGTGCCAGCAGCTCGGGACTTACCGCTTACAATGAGCAGTTCTTC. Its translation: CASSSGLTAYNEQFF.